This T cell receptor beta chain emerged from a study of regulatory T cells in long-lasting Graves disease. CDR3 regions were amplified by Arm-PCR using iRepertoire HTBI primers to build TCR beta libraries. TCRdb ran MiXCR on the multiplex PCR reads and lists one entry per CDR3 protein. In the table there are around 250,000 distinct CDR3 sequences, more than 15% of which are singletons. The CDR3 is made up of 13 amino acids. Germline-derived CDR1 and CDR2 are SQVTM and ANQGSEA. Trimming removed 5 bases from V and 1 base from J, with 12 bases in between. This clonotype was counted many times. The time point is: newly diagnosed GD, antithyroid drugs for less than 3 months. TCR sequences were obtained from RNA taken from PBMCs. These data also formed part of another study, on T cells in Graves' hyperthyroidism and ophthalmopathy.

The rearrangement joins TRBV29-1 to TRBJ2-7; D possibly corresponds to TRBD1 (6 bases). The sequence was obtained from a woman between 25 and 40 years old with Graves disease. This sample comprised peripheral blood mononuclear cells (PBMCs), obtained at new diagnosis, from a patient treated with antithyroid drugs. The CDR3 is CSVLGTPSYEQYF. The CDR3 DNA reads as TGCAGCGTTCTAGGGACACCTTCCTACGAGCAGTACTTC.